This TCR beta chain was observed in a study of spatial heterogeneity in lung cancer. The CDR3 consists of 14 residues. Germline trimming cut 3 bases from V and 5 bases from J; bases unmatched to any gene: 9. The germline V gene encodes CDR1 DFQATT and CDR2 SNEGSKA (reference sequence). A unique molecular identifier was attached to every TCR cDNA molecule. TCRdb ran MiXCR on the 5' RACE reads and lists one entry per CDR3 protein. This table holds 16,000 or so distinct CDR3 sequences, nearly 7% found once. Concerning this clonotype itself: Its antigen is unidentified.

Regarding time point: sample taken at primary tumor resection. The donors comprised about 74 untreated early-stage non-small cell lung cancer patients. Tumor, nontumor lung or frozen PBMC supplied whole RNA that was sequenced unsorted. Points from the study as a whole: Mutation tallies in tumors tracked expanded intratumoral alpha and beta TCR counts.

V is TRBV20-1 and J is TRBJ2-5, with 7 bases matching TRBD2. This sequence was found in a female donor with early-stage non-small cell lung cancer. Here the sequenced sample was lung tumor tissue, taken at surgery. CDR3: CSARTGEGEETQYF. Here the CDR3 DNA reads TGCAGTGCTAGGACCGGGGAGGGAGAGGAGACCCAGTACTTC.